Detailed here is one T cell receptor beta chain. Its target is not known. Expressed TCRB transcripts were sequenced, since all the RNA that had been isolated was reverse transcribed. Sequenced by immunoSEQ multiplex PCR; TCRdb stores in-frame clones only, minus some. The sample has over 600,000 clones; around 12% are singletons. These data are taken from a study of beta chain features in type 1 diabetes. Study observations and caveats: All four CD4+ subsets from Type 1 diabetes patients carried moderately but significantly shorter TCRB CDR3s. Healthy donors had naive, central memory and Treg TCRB repertoires that appeared less similar than those seen among patients.

Sequenced: naive CD4+ T cells from blood. The origin of this receptor is a man aged 25-45 years with type 1 diabetes.

The CDR3, as DNA: TGTGCCAGCAGCCCTTCCATTACAGGTGAAGCTTTCTTT. It translates to CASSPSITGEAFF. The chain combines TRBV27 with TRBJ1-1; a weak D match, TRBD1 (5 bases). CDR1 is MNHEY and CDR2 is SMNVEV in the germline V gene (reference sequence). The germline V and J ends were trimmed by 6 bases and 7 bases, with 15 bases remaining between them. The CDR3 contains 13 residues.